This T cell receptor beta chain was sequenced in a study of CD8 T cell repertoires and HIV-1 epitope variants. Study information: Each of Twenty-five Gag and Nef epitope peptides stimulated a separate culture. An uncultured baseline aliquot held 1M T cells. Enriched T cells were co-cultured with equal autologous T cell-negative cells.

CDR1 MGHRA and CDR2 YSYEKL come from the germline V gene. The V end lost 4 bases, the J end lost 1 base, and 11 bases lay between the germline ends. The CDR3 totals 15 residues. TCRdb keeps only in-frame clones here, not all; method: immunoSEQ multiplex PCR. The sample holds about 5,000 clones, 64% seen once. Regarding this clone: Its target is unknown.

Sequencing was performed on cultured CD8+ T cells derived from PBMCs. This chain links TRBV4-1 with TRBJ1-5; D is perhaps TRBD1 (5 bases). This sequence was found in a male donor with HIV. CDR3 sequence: CASSPDGGSNQPQHF. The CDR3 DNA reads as TGCGCCAGCAGCCCAGATGGGGGAAGCAATCAGCCCCAGCATTTT.